This T cell receptor (beta chain) was retrieved from a study of T-cell reconstitution after alpha-beta-depleted transplantation in children. Study outcomes and limitations: Several hundred expanded graft clones reportedly supplied alpha-beta T cells about two months after transplant.

The length of the CDR3 is 15 residues. The germline V and J ends were trimmed by 4 bases and 1 base, with 11 bases remaining between them. Germline V gives CDR1 SGDLS, CDR2 YYNGEE. Points on this clonotype: As yet, its antigen is unknown.

TCRbeta library preparation incorporated unique molecular identifiers. TCRdb used MiXCR to reprocess the PCR reads, holding one entry per CDR3 protein. The sample holds roughly 790,000 distinct CDR3 sequences, approximately 15% seen once. This chain connects TRBV9 to TRBJ2-2; possibly TRBD2 for D (6 bases). Sequencing used PBMCs, mostly from graft donor cells, obtained 360 days after TCRalphabeta/CD19-depleted stem cell transplant. The receptor was derived from a male patient between 5 and 17 years old who had a stem cell transplant for acute lymphoblastic leukemia, so the T cells may come from the graft donor. In DNA form, the CDR3 reads TGTGCCAGCAGCTCATATAGCGGGAACACCGGGGAGCTGTTTTTT. Residues: CASSSYSGNTGELFF.